These 9 T cell receptor beta chains originate from one sample sequenced in a study of CD8 T cells in Susac syndrome. Random hexamers were used to reverse transcribe 0.5 to 1 ug of RNA. TCRdb used MiXCR to reprocess the immunoSEQ multiplex PCR reads, holding one entry per CDR3 protein. Among around 120,000 distinct CDR3 sequences listed, around 94% were seen once. Sequencing was performed on CD4+ T cells from PBMCs. The receptors shown here come from a human donor with multiple sclerosis.

The rearrangement links TRBV5-1 to TRBJ2-7, with D unresolved. The CDR3 loop spans 12 amino acids. V lost 3 bases and J lost 3, with 7 bases in between. Germline V gene data show CDR1 as SGHRS and CDR2 as YFSETQ. The DNA for the CDR3 is TGCGCCAGCAGCTCTCTCGGCTACGAGCAGTACTTC. Amino acid sequence: CASSSLGYEQYF.

The CDR3 DNA reads as TGTGCCAGCAGCCAAGCGATCTCGGCGCCTGGAAACACCATATATTTT. Translation: CASSQAISAPGNTIYF. The V gene is TRBV14, the J gene TRBJ1-3; no clear D gene. Trimming left V 1 base short and J 2 bases short, with 12 bases between. CDR3 size: 16 residues. Germline loops: CDR1 SGHDN, CDR2 FVKESK.

The chain uses TRBV30 and TRBJ1-2; 7 bases fit TRBD1. V shed 4 bases and J 5 bases; nucleotides not matched to a gene: 4. The CDR3 runs to 12 residues. Germline V gives CDR1 GTSNPN, CDR2 SVGIG (reference sequence). This CDR3 is CAWTPQGYGYTF. CDR3 in DNA: TGTGCCTGGACGCCACAGGGGTATGGCTACACCTTC.

The chain recombines TRBV18 with TRBJ1-2; D is perhaps TRBD1 (5 bases). Between the trimmed V and J ends, which lost 3 bases and 1 base, there was a span of 9 bases. The CDR3 spans 14 residues. Germline V CDR1 and CDR2: KGHSH, LQKENI. The chain's CDR3 is CASSPSTDNYGYTF. The CDR3 DNA sequence: TGTGCCAGCTCACCCTCGACAGATAACTATGGCTACACCTTC.

The V gene is TRBV7-8, the J gene TRBJ2-2, with D unresolved. The CDR3 consists of 15 residues. The germline V gene encodes CDR1 SGHVS and CDR2 FQNEAQ. Trimming removed 4 bases at V and 1 base at J, with 10 bases between. CDR3 sequence: CASSSHPLNTGELFF. CDR3 DNA: TGTGCCAGCAGCTCCCACCCACTGAACACCGGGGAGCTGTTTTTT.

V gene TRBV4-1 combines with J gene TRBJ2-7, with D maybe TRBD1 (6 bases). Trimming pared 3 bases from V and 6 bases from J, leaving 12 bases between. Per the germline V gene, CDR1 is MGHRA and CDR2 is YSYEKL. There are 13 residues in the CDR3. This CDR3 reads CASSQARGFEQYF. The CDR3 DNA reads as TGCGCCAGCAGCCAGGCCAGGGGTTTCGAGCAGTACTTC.

The V and J genes are TRBV27 and TRBJ1-5; unclear D gene. The germline V gene encodes CDR1 MNHEY and CDR2 SMNVEV (reference sequence). CDR3 size: 14 residues. The V end was cut by 2 bases, the J end by 3 bases, with 8 bases between. The CDR3: CASSLAGVNQPQHF. In nucleotides, the CDR3 is TGTGCCAGCAGTTTAGCCGGAGTCAATCAGCCCCAGCATTTT.

The chain has TRBV5-1 and TRBJ2-3; perhaps D is TRBD1 or TRBD2 (5 bases each). V was clipped by 4 bases and J by 2 bases, with 14 bases between them. CDR3 length equals 15 residues. Germline CDR1 reads SGHRS; CDR2 reads YFSETQ. CDR3 bases: TGCGCCAGCAGCACGGTGGGGACCACCACAGATACGCAGTATTTT. It translates to CASSTVGTTTDTQYF.

The V call is TRBV5-4, the J call TRBJ2-5; D unresolved. The germline V and J ends were trimmed by 4 bases and 5 bases, with 12 bases remaining between them. The V gene's germline CDR1 is SGHNT and CDR2 YYREEE (reference sequence). The CDR3 length is 13 residues. Here the CDR3 DNA reads TGTGCCAGCAGCCAGACTGGCGCGGAGACCCAGTACTTC. This encodes CASSQTGAETQYF.